This T cell receptor beta chain was observed in a study of blood T cell repertoires in COVID-19. Study as a whole: COVID-19 samples collected from the United States, Italy and Spain covered acute and convalescent phases. Sources were T cells, B-cell-depleted T cells, or PBMCs; the material itself was cDNA or gDNA.

In the source study's methods: Reference gene primer amplification gave nucleated cell count estimates. Using immunoSEQ multiplex PCR, the repertoire was profiled, and TCRdb retains in-frame clones only, with some absent. The DNA was the basis for D and trimming; V, J and clone size are from that table. The sample has about 100,000 clones, 88% seen once. The CDR3 consists of 13 residues. V lost 3 bases and J 0 bases, leaving 3 bases between the germline ends. Germline-derived CDR1 and CDR2 are LGHDT and YNNKEL (reference sequence). In this sample, this clone turned up a few times. This receptor was identified in a human donor in a cohort sampled during active COVID-19. The rearrangement uses TRBV3-1 (or the pseudogene TRBV3-2) and TRBJ1-3; D is unresolved. The sequenced sample consisted of peripheral blood. CDR3 residues: CASSQYSGNTIYF. The CDR3 DNA reads as TGTGCCAGCAGCCAGTACTCTGGAAACACCATATATTTT.